The 13 T cell receptor beta chains below all came from one sample that was sequenced in a study of T cells in women clearing cervical HPV infection. Sequencing used immunoSEQ multiplex PCR; TCRdb keeps in-frame clones, though not all of them. The sample features approximately 15,000 clones, with 5.5% to 8% in its top ten. The sample comprised blood buffy coat. The receptors shown here come from a woman aged 18-70 years with a cervical HPV16 infection that either progressed to CIN3+ or cleared (not recorded which).

CDR3 DNA, as far as it was read: TGTGCCAGCTCACCACTTGCAGGGGAGGGTGAAAAA. As protein: CASSPLAGEGEK. The full CDR3 sequence reads CASSPLAGEGEKLFF. The genes are TRBV18 and TRBJ1-4, with TRBD1 as a possible D gene (6 bases). The CDR3 end lies 3 residues beyond the end of the read and is filled in from the germline J gene. Germline assignment: CDR1 KGHSH and CDR2 LQKENI. V was pared by 1 base and J by 7 bases, with 13 bases between. This CDR3 has 15 residues.

Details on this clone: The DNA ends 3 residues before the CDR3 does, and the rest of the CDR3 is filled in from the germline J gene. J is TRBJ2-5 and V is TRBV7-2; no definite D call. The length of the CDR3 is 13 residues. V was clipped by 1 base and J by 5 bases, with 8 bases between them. Germline V gene lookup returns CDR1 SGHTA and CDR2 FQGNSA. The part of the CDR3 DNA that was read is TGTGCCAGCAGCTTAGATTCAGTGGAGACC. Its translation is CASSLDSVET. The whole CDR3 sequence reads CASSLDSVETQYF.

The covered CDR3 bases are TGTGCCAGCAGTTGGTTAGCGGGGGGAGATACG. Protein sequence: CASSWLAGGDT. The whole CDR3 reads CASSWLAGGDTQYF. V usage is TRBV2 and J usage is TRBJ2-3; TRBD2 agrees at 10 bases. With the read ending 3 residues before the CDR3 end, the germline J gene is used to fill in that end. The CDR3 has 14 residues. With 5 bases clipped from V and 5 bases from J, the junction kept 4 bases outside the gene matches. Germline loops: CDR1 SNHLY, CDR2 FYNNEI.

Remarks on this clone: The sequenced fragment ends 3 residues before the CDR3 boundary, so the rest is inferred from the germline J gene. The chain joins TRBV9 to TRBJ1-3, with 7 bases fitting TRBD1. Germline V gene sequence: CDR1 SGDLS, CDR2 YYNGEE. This CDR3 is 16 amino acids long. The V gene end was trimmed by 3 bases and the J gene end by 0 bases; junction bases not matched to a gene: 6. The CDR3 DNA, read in part, is TGTGCCAGCAGCGCACGTGGACAGGCCTCTGGAAACACC. This gives the protein CASSARGQASGNT. The full CDR3 is CASSARGQASGNTIYF.

Worth noting for this clone: The read comes to an end 3 residues before the CDR3 does, leaving the germline J gene to fill in the end. V and J are TRBV19 and TRBJ2-7; a weak D match, TRBD1 (6 bases). Germline values: CDR1 LNHDA, CDR2 SQIVND (reference sequence). The CDR3 is made up of 14 amino acids. Trimming took 9 bases from V and 2 from J, leaving 17 bases between them. CDR3 region: CARGAGPSPYEQYF. Incomplete CDR3 DNA: TGTGCCAGGGGGGCCGGCCCCTCTCCCTACGAG.

Turning to this clone: The CDR3 end falls 3 residues outside the read, so it is completed with the germline J gene. V usage is TRBV7-2 and J usage is TRBJ2-5, with D possibly matching TRBD2 (5 bases). Germline V gene sequence: CDR1 SGHTA, CDR2 FQGNSA. V was pared by 4 bases and J by 6 bases, with 18 bases between. There are 15 residues in the CDR3. CDR3 DNA (partial): TGTGCCAGCAGCTCACCGGGGTCCTTCGTGAAGACC. Translating it yields CASSSPGSFVKT. The CDR3 in full is CASSSPGSFVKTQYF.

Concerning this clone: Read sequence stops 3 residues before the CDR3 end, and the germline J gene provides the missing end. This chain uses TRBV2 with TRBJ1-4, with 7 bases aligning to TRBD1. V gave up 6 bases and J gave up 8 bases; unmatched junction bases: 12. Germline CDR1 is SNHLY and CDR2 is FYNNEI. There are 15 residues in the CDR3. This CDR3 is CASSAYRGREEKLFF. CDR3 DNA, as far as it was read: TGTGCCAGCAGCGCGTACAGGGGCAGGGAGGAAAAA.

On this clone: The CDR3 goes on 3 residues after the read ends, and that part is filled in from the germline J gene. V gene TRBV30 combines with J gene TRBJ1-3; TRBD1 is a possible D gene (6 bases). CDR3 length equals 15 residues. Germline CDR1 and CDR2: GTSNPN and SVGIG (reference sequence). Trimming removed 3 bases from V and 4 bases from J, with 16 bases in between. The sequenced CDR3 bases are TGTGCCTGGAGAGTAGGGGGATCAGGGGGAAACACC. Translation: CAWRVGGSGGNT. The complete CDR3 protein is CAWRVGGSGGNTIYF.

For this clone: From the germline J gene comes the end of the CDR3, since the read stops 3 residues before it. V usage is TRBV24-1 and J usage is TRBJ2-7; D unclear. Trimming cost V 4 bases and J 1 base, with 7 bases left between them. Looked up from germline, CDR1 is KGHDR and CDR2 is SFDVKD. This CDR3 has 13 residues. Here the CDR3 reads CATSEPESYEQYF. The CDR3 bases that were read are TGTGCCACCAGTGAACCAGAATCCTACGAG.

The sequenced CDR3 bases are TGCAGTGCTAGTGAACAGGGATCCCACTACGAG. It yields the protein CSASEQGSHYE. The full CDR3 is CSASEQGSHYEQYF. This chain uses TRBV20-1 with TRBJ2-7; weak D call: TRBD1 (6 bases). The DNA ends 3 residues before the CDR3 does, and the rest of the CDR3 is filled in from the germline J gene. There are 14 residues in the CDR3. Trimming left V 3 bases short and J 3 bases short, with 15 bases between. Germline V CDR1 and CDR2: DFQATT, SNEGSKA (reference sequence).

This clone is identified as medium-sized (0.01 to 0.1%) from frequency. Read data end 3 residues before the CDR3 end; the end is taken from the germline J gene. This chain connects TRBV7-6 to TRBJ2-7, with D possibly matching TRBD2 (6 bases). This CDR3 region has 14 residues. Germline lookup yields CDR1 SGHVS and CDR2 FNYEAQ. Trimming pared 5 bases from V and 0 bases from J, leaving 11 bases between. The CDR3 sequence is CASSLQEGSYEQYF. The CDR3 DNA, read in part, is TGTGCCAGCAGCCTCCAGGAGGGCTCCTACGAG.

Concerning this clone: From the germline J gene comes the end of the CDR3, since the read stops 3 residues before it. V gene TRBV7-7 combines with J gene TRBJ2-3; 8 bases agree with TRBD2. Germline-derived CDR1 and CDR2 are SSHAT and FNYEAQ (reference sequence). V was pared by 5 bases and J by 4 bases, with 8 bases of the junction left unmatched. This CDR3 contains 15 residues. The sequenced part of the CDR3 DNA is TGTGCCAGCAGCCCCTTGACGGGGGGGGCAGATACG. Translation: CASSPLTGGADT. In full, the CDR3 reads CASSPLTGGADTQYF.

Of note for this clone: The read ends 3 residues before the CDR3 terminus; that terminus is restored from the germline J gene. The J gene is TRBJ2-3, the V gene TRBV29-1; 10 bases are shared with TRBD1. CDR1 SQVTM and CDR2 ANQGSEA come from the germline V gene. J was trimmed by 2 bases and V by 5 bases; bases with no gene match: 10. This CDR3 comprises 16 residues. The CDR3 region is CSVYTGTGANTDTQYF. Partial CDR3 DNA: TGCAGCGTTTATACCGGGACAGGGGCAAACACAGATACG.